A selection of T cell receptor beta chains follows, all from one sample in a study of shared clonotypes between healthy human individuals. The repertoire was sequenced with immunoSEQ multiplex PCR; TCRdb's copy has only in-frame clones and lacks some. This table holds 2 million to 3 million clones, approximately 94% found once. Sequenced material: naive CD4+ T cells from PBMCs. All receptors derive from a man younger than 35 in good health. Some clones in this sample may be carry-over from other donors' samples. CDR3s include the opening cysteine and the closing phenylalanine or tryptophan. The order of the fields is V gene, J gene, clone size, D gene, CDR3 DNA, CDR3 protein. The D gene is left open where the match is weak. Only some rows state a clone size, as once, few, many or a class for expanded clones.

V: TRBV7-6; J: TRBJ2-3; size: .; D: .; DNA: TGTGCCAGCAGCTTAGGCGGGACTCCCTTGGATACGCAGTATTTT; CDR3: CASSLGGTPLDTQYF
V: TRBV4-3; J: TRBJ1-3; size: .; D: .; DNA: TGCGCCAGCAGCCAAGATCAAGGAAACACCATATATTTT; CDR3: CASSQDQGNTIYF
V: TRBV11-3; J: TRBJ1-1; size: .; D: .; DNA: TGTGCCAGCAGCTTAGGGCCCGGATGGGATGGCACTGAAGCTTTCTTT; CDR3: CASSLGPGWDGTEAFF
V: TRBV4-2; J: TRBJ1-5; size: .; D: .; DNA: TGTGCCAGCAGCCAAAGGGACACCCCGGGGATGGGCCACAATCAGCCCCAGCATTTT; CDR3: CASSQRDTPGMGHNQPQHF
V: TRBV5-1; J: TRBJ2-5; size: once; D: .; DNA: TGCGCCAGCAGCGTCCCTGAGGTGGGAGCCCAGTACTTC; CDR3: CASSVPEVGAQYF
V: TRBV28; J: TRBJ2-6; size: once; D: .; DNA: TGTGCCAACAGTGGCGGTAGATCCTCTGGGGCCAACGTCCTGACTTTC; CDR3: CANSGGRSSGANVLTF
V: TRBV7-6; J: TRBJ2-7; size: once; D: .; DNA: TGTGCCAGCAGCTCCTCGGGGGCGGGTGGCGAGCAGTACTTC; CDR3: CASSSSGAGGEQYF
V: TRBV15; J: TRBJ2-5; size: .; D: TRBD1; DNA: TGTGCCACCAGCAACGGGACAGGGGGCTTAGAGACCCAGTACTTC; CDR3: CATSNGTGGLETQYF
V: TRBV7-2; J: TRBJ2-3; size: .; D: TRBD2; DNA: TGTGCCAGCAGCTTAGTTGCTAGCGGGAGGGGTACAGATACGCAGTATTTT; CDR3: CASSLVASGRGTDTQYF
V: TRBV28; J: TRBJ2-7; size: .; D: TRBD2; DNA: TGTGCCAGCAGGTCGGAGCTAGCGGGAGCCTACGAGCAGTACTTC; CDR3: CASRSELAGAYEQYF
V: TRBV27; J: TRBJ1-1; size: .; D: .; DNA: TGTGCCAGCAGTTTATCGATGGAAGTTGAAGCTTTCTTT; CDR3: CASSLSMEVEAFF
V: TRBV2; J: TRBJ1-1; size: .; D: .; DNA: TGTGCCAGCAGGACGGGGGCGATGAACACTGAAGCTTTCTTT; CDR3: CASRTGAMNTEAFF
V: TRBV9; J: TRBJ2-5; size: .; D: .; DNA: TGTGCCAGCAGCGTAGGGCGCCTTAGGGAAGAGACCCAGTACTTC; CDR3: CASSVGRLREETQYF
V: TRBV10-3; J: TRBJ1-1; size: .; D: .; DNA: TGTGCCATCAGGAGACAGTCTATGAACACTGAAGCTTTCTTT; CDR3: CAIRRQSMNTEAFF
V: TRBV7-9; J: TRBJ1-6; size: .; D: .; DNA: TGTGCCAGCAGCTCGACGGATAGCCCGAATTCACCCCTCCACTTT; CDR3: CASSSTDSPNSPLHF
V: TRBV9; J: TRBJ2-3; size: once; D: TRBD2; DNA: TGTGCCAGCAGCGTCCTGAGCGGGAGAGGCACAGATACGCAGTATTTT; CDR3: CASSVLSGRGTDTQYF
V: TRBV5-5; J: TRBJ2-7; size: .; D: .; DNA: TGTGCCAGCAGCTTTCGAGTAAACGAGCAGTACTTC; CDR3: CASSFRVNEQYF
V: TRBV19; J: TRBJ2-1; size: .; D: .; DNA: TGTGCCAGTAGACAGGGTGTATACAATGAGCAGTTCTTC; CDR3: CASRQGVYNEQFF
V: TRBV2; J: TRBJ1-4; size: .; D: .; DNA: TGTGCCAGCAGTGAGAATGGGGGTAGCGAAAAACTGTTTTTT; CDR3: CASSENGGSEKLFF
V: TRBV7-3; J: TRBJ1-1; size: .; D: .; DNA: TGTGCCAGCAGCTTATACGGACGACTGAACACTGAAGCTTTCTTT; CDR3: CASSLYGRLNTEAFF
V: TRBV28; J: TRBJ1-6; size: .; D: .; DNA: TGTGCCAGCAGTTTGGACCGTCCCTCACCCCTCCACTTT; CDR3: CASSLDRPSPLHF
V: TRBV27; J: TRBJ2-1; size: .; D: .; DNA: TGTGCCAGCAGTTTAGGACCCCGCAATGAGCAGTTCTTC; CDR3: CASSLGPRNEQFF
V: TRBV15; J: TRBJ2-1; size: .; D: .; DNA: TGTGCCACCAGCAGGTCCGCGGGGGCTGACACCAATGAGCAGTTCTTC; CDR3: CATSRSAGADTNEQFF
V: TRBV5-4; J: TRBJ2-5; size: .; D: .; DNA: TGTGCCAGCAGCTATGGGGGGCAACGGGAGACCCAGTACTTC; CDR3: CASSYGGQRETQYF
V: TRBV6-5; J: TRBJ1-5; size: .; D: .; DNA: TGTGCCAGCACCTCCCCCAATCAGCCCCAGCATTTT; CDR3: CASTSPNQPQHF
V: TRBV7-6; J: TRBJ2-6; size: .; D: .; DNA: TGTGCCAGCAGCTTTGCTGGGGCCAACGTCCTGACTTTC; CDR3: CASSFAGANVLTF
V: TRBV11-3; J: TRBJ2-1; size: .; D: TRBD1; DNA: TGTGCCAGCAGCAAGGGGACAGCCTCCTACAATGAGCAGTTCTTC; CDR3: CASSKGTASYNEQFF
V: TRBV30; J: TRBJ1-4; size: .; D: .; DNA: TGTGCCTCCTTCCGGGTCCCAAATGGGAAACTGTTTTTT; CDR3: CASFRVPNGKLFF
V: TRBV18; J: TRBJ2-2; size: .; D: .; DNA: TGTGCCAGCTCACCTTTAGGAAGCCGGGAGCTGTTTTTT; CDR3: CASSPLGSRELFF
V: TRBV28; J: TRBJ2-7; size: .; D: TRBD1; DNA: TGTGCCAGCAGAGTAACAGGGGGGCTCTCCTACGAGCAGTACTTC; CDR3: CASRVTGGLSYEQYF
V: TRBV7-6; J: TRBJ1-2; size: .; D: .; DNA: TGTGCCAGCACGCTTACGGGGGACAAAACTAACTATGGCTACACCTTC; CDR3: CASTLTGDKTNYGYTF
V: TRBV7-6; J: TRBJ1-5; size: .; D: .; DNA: TGTGCCAGCAGCTTAATTCAGGGTATAGCGGGTCAGCCCCAGCATTTT; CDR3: CASSLIQGIAGQPQHF
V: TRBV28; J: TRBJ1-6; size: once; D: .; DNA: TGTGCCAGCAGTTTGGTAACGGGAGACTCCTATAATTCACCCCTCCACTTT; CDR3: CASSLVTGDSYNSPLHF
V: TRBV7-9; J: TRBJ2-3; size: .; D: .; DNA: TGTGCCAGCAGACAACAGGGAAGCACAGATACGCAGTATTTT; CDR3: CASRQQGSTDTQYF
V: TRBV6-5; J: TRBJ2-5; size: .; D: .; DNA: TGTGCCAGCAGTAGGGCAGGGGGGGCTGGAGAGACCCAGTACTTC; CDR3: CASSRAGGAGETQYF
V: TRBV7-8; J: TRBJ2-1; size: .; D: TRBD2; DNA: TGTGCCAGCCGGGCTAGCGGGAGGGCACATGAGCAGTTCTTC; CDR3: CASRASGRAHEQFF
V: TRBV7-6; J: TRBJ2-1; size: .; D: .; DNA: TGTGCCAGCAGCCACATAGGGGGGAGCTCCTACAATGAGCAGTTCTTC; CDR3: CASSHIGGSSYNEQFF
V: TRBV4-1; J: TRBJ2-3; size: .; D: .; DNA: TGCGCCAGCAGCCAAATCGGGACTCTTAGCACAGATACGCAGTATTTT; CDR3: CASSQIGTLSTDTQYF
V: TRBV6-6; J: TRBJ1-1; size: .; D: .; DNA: TGTGCCAGCAGCTCAAGCCCCTTCAAAGCTTTCTTT; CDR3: CASSSSPFKAFF
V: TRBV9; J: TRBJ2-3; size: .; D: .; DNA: TGTGCCAGCAGCGCCAGACCTCCAGGGGCGGGCACAGATACGCAGTATTTT; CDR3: CASSARPPGAGTDTQYF
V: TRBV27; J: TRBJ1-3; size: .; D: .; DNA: TGTGCCAGCAGTTTAAAACTTGGAAACACCATATATTTT; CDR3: CASSLKLGNTIYF
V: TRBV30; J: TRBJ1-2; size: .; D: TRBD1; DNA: TGTGCCTGGCGGGGACAGGGGGGCTATGGCTACACCTTC; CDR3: CAWRGQGGYGYTF
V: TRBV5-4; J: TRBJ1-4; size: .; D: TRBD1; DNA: TGTGCCAGCCACCCTGGGACAGGGAGGGGTAATGAAAAACTGTTTTTT; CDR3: CASHPGTGRGNEKLFF
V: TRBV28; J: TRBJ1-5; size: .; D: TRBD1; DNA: TGTGCCAGCAGTTTAGTCAATTGGACAGGGAATCAGCCCCAGCATTTT; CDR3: CASSLVNWTGNQPQHF
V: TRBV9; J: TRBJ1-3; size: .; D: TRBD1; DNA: TGTGCCAGCGCCCGACAGGGAAACTCTGGAAACACCATATATTTT; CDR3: CASARQGNSGNTIYF
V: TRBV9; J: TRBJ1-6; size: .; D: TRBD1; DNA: TGTGCCAGCAGCGTGTCGGGACAGGGGACACCCCTCCACTTT; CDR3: CASSVSGQGTPLHF
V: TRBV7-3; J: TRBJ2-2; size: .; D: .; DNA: TGTGCCAGCAGCTTACTTGCACCCGGGGAGCTGTTTTTT; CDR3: CASSLLAPGELFF
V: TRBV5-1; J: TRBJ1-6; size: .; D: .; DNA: TGCGCCAGCAGCTTGTCCCGGCCCCTGGAGAATTCACCCCTCCACTTT; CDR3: CASSLSRPLENSPLHF
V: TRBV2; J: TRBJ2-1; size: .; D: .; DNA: TGTGCCAGTGGAAGGAGGCAGGGTCAGCTGAATGAGCAGTTCTTC; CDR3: CASGRRQGQLNEQFF
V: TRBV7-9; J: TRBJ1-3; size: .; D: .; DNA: TGTGCCAGCAGCATCGGGTTCTCTGGAAACACCATATATTTT; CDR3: CASSIGFSGNTIYF
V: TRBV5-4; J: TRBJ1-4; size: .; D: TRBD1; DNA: TGTGCCAGCAGCCCCCCAGGGGGGGGTGAAAAACTGTTTTTT; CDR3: CASSPPGGGEKLFF
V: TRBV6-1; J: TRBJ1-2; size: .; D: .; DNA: TGTGCCAGCAGTGAAGCAGCGGGGGGCTATGGCTACACCTTC; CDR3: CASSEAAGGYGYTF
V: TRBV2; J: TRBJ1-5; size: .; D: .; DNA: TGTGCCAGCAGCCGGACAGATAGCAATCAGCCCCAGCATTTT; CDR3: CASSRTDSNQPQHF
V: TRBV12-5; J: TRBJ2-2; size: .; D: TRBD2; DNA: TGTGCTAGTGGTTTAGAGGGAGGGAGGTCCGGGGAGCTGTTTTTT; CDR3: CASGLEGGRSGELFF
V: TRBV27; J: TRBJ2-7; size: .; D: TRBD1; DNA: TGTGCCCGACCTTTGGGACAGGTATCCTACGAGCAGTACTTC; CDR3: CARPLGQVSYEQYF
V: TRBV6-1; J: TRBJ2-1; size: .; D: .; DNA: TGTGCCAGCAGTGAAGATCAGGGTAAAAATGAGCAGTTCTTC; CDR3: CASSEDQGKNEQFF